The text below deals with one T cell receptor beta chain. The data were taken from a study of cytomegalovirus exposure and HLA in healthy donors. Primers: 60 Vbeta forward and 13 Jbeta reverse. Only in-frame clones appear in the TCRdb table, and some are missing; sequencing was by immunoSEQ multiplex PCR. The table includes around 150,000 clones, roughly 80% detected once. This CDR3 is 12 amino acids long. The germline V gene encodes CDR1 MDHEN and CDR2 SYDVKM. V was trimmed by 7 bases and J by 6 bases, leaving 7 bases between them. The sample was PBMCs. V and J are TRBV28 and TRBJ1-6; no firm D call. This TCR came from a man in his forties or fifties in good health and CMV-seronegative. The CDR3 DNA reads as TGTGCCAGCATTGAGGGTAATTCACCCCTCCACTTT. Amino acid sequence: CASIEGNSPLHF.